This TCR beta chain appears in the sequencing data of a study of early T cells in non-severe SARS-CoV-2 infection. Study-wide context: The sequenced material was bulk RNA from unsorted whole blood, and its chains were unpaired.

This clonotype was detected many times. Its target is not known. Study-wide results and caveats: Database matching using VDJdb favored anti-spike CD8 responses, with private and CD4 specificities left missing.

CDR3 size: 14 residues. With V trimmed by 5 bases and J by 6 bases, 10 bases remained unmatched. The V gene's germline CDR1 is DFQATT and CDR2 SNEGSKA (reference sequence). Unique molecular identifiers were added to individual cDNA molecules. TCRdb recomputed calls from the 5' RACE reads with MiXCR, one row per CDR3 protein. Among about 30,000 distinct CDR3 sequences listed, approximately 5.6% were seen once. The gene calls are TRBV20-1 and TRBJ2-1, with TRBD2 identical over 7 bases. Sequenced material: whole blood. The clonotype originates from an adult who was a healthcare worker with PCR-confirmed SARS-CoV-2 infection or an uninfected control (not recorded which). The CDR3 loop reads CSAALATVSNEQFF. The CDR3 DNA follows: TGCAGTGCTGCACTAGCGACGGTATCCAATGAGCAGTTCTTC.